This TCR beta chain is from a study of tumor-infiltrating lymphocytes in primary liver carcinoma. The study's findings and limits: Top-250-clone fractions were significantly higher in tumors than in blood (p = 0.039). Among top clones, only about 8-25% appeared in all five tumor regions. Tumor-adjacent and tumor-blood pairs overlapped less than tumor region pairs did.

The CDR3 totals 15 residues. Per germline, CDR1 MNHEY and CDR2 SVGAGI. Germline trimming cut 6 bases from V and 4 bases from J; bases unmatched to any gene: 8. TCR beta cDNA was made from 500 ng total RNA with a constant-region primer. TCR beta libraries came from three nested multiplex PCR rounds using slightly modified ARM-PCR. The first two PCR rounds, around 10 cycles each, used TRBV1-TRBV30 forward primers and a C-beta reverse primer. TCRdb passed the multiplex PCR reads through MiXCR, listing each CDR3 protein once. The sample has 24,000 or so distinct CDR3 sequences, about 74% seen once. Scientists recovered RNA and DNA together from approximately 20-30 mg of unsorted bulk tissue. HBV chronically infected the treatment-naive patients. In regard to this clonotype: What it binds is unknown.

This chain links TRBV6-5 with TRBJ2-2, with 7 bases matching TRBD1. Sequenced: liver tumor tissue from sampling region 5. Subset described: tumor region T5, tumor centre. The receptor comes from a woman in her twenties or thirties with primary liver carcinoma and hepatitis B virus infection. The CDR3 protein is CASSTQTGFTGELFF. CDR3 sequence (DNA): TGTGCCAGCAGCACGCAGACAGGGTTCACCGGGGAGCTGTTTTTT.